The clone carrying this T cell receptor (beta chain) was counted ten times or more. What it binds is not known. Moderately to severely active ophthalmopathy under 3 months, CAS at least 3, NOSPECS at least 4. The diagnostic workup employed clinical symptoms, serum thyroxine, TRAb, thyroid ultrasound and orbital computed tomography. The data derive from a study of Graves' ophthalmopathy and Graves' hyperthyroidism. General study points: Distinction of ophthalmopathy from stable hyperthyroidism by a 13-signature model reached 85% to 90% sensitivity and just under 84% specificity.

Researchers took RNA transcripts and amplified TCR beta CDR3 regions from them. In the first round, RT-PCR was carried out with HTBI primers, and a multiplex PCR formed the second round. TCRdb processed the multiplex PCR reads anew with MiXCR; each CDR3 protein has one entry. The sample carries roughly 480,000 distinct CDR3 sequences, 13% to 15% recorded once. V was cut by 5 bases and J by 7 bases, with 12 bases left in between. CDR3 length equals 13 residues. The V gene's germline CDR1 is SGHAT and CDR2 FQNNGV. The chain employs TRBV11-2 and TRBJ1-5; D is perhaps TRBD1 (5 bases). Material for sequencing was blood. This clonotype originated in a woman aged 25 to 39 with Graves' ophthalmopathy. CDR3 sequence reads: CASSTHRFQPQHF. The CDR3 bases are TGTGCCAGCAGCACTCACAGGTTCCAGCCCCAGCATTTT.